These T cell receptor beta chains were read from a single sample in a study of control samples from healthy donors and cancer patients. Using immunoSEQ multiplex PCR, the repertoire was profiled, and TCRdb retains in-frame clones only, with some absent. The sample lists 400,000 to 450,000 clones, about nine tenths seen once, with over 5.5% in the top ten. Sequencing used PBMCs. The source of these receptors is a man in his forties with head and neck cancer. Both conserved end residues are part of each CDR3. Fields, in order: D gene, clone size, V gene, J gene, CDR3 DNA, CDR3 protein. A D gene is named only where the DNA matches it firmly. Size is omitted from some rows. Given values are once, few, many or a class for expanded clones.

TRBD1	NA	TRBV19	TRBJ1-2	TGTGCCAGTAGGGGTGGAATCGGGACAGCCAAAGACTATGGCTACACCTTC	CASRGGIGTAKDYGYTF
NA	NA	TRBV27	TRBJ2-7	TGTGCCAGCAGTTGGGACGGAGCCTACGAGCAGTACTTC	CASSWDGAYEQYF
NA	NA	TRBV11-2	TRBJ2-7	TGTGCCAGCAGCACTAACAGGGTCCACGAGCAGTACTTC	CASSTNRVHEQYF
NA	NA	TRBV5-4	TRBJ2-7	TGTGCCAGCAGCCGGGGAGGGGGGGAGCAGTACTTC	CASSRGGGEQYF
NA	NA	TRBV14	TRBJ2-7	TGTGCCAGCAGCCAAGCCCTGGGGGAAATTACCTACGAGCAGTACTTC	CASSQALGEITYEQYF
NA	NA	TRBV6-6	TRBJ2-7	TGTGCCACCGACCGGCGGCAGAACTCCTACGAGCAGTACTTC	CATDRRQNSYEQYF
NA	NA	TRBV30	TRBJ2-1	TGTGCCGGCCCGGGGGATTACAATGAGCAGTTCTTC	CAGPGDYNEQFF
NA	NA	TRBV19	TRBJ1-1	TGTGCCAGTAGTATACTGGGGGGGGATTTGAACACTGAAGCTTTCTTT	CASSILGGDLNTEAFF
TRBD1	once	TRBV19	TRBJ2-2	TGTGCCAGTAGTAGATGGACAGGGGCGGGCACCGGGAAGCTGTTTTTT	CASSRWTGAGTGKLFF
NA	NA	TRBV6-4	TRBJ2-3	TGTGCCAGCAGTGTTAGCCAGGTTCCCACAGATACGCAGTATTTT	CASSVSQVPTDTQYF
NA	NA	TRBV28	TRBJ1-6	TGTGCCAGCCGGGACCTTAATAATTCACCCCTCCACTTT	CASRDLNNSPLHF
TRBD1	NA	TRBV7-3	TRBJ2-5	TGTGCCAGCAGCGCCGGGACAGGGGATTGGGAGACCCAGTACTTC	CASSAGTGDWETQYF
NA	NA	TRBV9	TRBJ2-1	TGTGCCAGCAGCGGTGGGGGCAATGAGCAGTTCTTC	CASSGGGNEQFF
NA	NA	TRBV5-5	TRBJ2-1	TGTGCCAGCAGCGACGAAAGGGTGTACAATGAGCAGTTCTTC	CASSDERVYNEQFF
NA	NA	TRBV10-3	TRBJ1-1	TGTGCCATCAGCGGGACACAGGTCCCGAACACTGAAGCTTTCTTT	CAISGTQVPNTEAFF
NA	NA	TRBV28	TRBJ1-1	TGTGCCAGCAGCCCCAGGGGAAGGGCGAACACTGAAGCTTTCTTT	CASSPRGRANTEAFF
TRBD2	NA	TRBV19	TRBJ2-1	TGTGCCAGTAGTATGCCCTCGAATGTACTAGCGGGGGGCCTATCCTACAATGAGCAGTTCTTC	CASSMPSNVLAGGLSYNEQFF
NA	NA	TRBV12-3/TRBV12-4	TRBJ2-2	TGTGCCAGCAGTTTCGGTCAGGGCGGGGAGCTGTTTTTT	CASSFGQGGELFF
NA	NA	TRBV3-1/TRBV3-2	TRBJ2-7	TGTGCCAGCAGCCGAGGTTCCGACTCCTACGAGCAGTACTTC	CASSRGSDSYEQYF
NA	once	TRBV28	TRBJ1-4	TGTGCCAGCAGTCCACCCCAGGGATGGGAAAAACTGTTTTTT	CASSPPQGWEKLFF
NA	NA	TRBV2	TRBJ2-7	TGTGCCAGTGGGACTGACCGGTGGGCCTACGAGCAGTACTTC	CASGTDRWAYEQYF
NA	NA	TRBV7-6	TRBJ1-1	TGTGCCAGCAGTACAGCCCCGGCACGGGTCACTGAAGCTTTCTTT	CASSTAPARVTEAFF
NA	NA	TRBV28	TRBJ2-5	TGTGCCAGCAGTTTTGGGGGAGAGACCCAGTACTTC	CASSFGGETQYF
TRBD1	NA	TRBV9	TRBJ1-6	TGTGCCAGCAGCGCGGGACAGGGGAGATCACCCCTCCACTTT	CASSAGQGRSPLHF
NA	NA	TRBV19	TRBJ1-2	TGTGCCAGTAGTTTAGGGGGTTTATCCTATGGCTACACCTTC	CASSLGGLSYGYTF
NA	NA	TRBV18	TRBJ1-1	TGTGCCAGCTCACCACCAGGGGCAACTGAAGCTTTCTTT	CASSPPGATEAFF
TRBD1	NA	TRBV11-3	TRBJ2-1	TGTGCCAGCAGCTCTTCGGGACAGAATTACAATGAGCAGTTCTTC	CASSSSGQNYNEQFF
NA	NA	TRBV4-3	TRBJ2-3	TGCGCCAGCAGCCAAGGGACAACCTTCACAGATACGCAGTATTTT	CASSQGTTFTDTQYF
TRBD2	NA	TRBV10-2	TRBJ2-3	TGCGCCAGCAGACAAAGCGGGGGCTCTAGCACAGATACGCAGTATTTT	CASRQSGGSSTDTQYF
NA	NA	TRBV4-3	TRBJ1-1	TGCGCCAGCAGCCAAGGTGCACCGAGGAACACTGAAGCTTTCTTT	CASSQGAPRNTEAFF
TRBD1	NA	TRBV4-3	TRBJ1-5	TGCGCCAGCAGCCAAGGGACAGGGGGGGATCAGCCCCAGCATTTT	CASSQGTGGDQPQHF
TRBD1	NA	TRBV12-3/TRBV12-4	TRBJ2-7	TGTGCCAGCAGGGGGACAGGGTACTACGAGCAGTACTTC	CASRGTGYYEQYF
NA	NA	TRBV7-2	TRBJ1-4	TGTGCCAGCAGCTGGCGCCAAGGAGGTGAAAAACTGTTTTTT	CASSWRQGGEKLFF
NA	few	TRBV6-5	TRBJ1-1	TGTGCCAGCAGCCTCTCCATAAGGGGAGACACTGAAGCTTTCTTT	CASSLSIRGDTEAFF
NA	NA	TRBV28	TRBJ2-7	TGTGCCAGCAGTTCCCTCTGGGTTAGCGGAGGATACGAGCAGTACTTC	CASSSLWVSGGYEQYF
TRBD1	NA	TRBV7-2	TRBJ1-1	TGTGCCAGCAGACGGACAGGGGCCGCTGAAGCTTTCTTT	CASRRTGAAEAFF
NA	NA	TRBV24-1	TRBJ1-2	TGTGCCACCAGTGATACAGACAGGACCTATGGCTACACCTTC	CATSDTDRTYGYTF
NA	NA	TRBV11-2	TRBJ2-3	TGTGCCAGCAGCTTAGGGTGGAGACCTAGCACAGATACGCAGTATTTT	CASSLGWRPSTDTQYF
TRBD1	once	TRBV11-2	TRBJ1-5	TGTGCCAGCAGCCCCACGACAGGGGACGGCAATCAGCCCCAGCATTTT	CASSPTTGDGNQPQHF
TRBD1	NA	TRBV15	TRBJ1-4	TGTGCCACCAGCAGAGACAGGGGGGTGGAAAAACTGTTTTTT	CATSRDRGVEKLFF
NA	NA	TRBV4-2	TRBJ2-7	TGTGCCAGCAGCCAACTTGGAGATTCAACCTACGAGCAGTACTTC	CASSQLGDSTYEQYF
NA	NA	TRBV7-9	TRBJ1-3	TGTGCCAGCAGGCCCTATATGCTCGGAAACACCATATATTTT	CASRPYMLGNTIYF
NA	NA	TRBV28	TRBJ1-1	TGTGCCAGCTTCAGAAGGGGACTTAACATGAACACTGAAGCTTTCTTT	CASFRRGLNMNTEAFF
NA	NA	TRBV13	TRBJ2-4	TGTGCCAGCAGCCAAATGAGGGGGTCTGTCAAAAACATTCAGTACTTC	CASSQMRGSVKNIQYF
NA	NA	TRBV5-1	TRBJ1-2	TGCGCCAGCAGCTTGACAGGGCCTAACTATGGCTACACCTTC	CASSLTGPNYGYTF
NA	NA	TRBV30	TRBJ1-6	TGTGCCTGGAGTGTACGCTTCGACACAGCGAAACGCTATAATTCACCCCTCCACTTT	CAWSVRFDTAKRYNSPLHF
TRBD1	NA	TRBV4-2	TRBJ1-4	TGTGCCAGCAGCCCGGGGACAGGGGGCGCGGTAACGGAACCCGAAAAACTGTTTTTT	CASSPGTGGAVTEPEKLFF
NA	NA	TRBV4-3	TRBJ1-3	TGCGCCAGTGCACCAAAGAGCCTCCCGAGCTCTGGAAACACCATATATTTT	CASAPKSLPSSGNTIYF
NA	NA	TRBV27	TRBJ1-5	TGTGCCAGCAGTTTATTTTCGTCGAATCAGCCCCAGCATTTT	CASSLFSSNQPQHF
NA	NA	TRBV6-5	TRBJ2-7	TGTGCCAGCAGGGACAGGCCCGGGACTCCCTACGAGCAGTACTTC	CASRDRPGTPYEQYF
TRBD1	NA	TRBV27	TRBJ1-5	TGTGCCAGCAGTTCTGACAGGGGCCAGGAACGCAATCAGCCCCAGCATTTT	CASSSDRGQERNQPQHF
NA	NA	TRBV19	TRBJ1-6	TGTGCCAGTGGAGAGGGGGAACCCCTCCACTTT	CASGEGEPLHF
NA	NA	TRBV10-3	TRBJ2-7	TGTGCCATCAGTACCGACAGAACCTACGAGCAGTACTTC	CAISTDRTYEQYF
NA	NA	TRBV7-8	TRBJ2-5	TGTGCCAGCAGACCGGGACGGATCTACCAAGAGACCCAGTACTTC	CASRPGRIYQETQYF
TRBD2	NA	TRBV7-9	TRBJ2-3	TGTGCCAGCAGCCTTTCATTAGGGACTAGCTTAGAAGATACGCAGTATTTT	CASSLSLGTSLEDTQYF
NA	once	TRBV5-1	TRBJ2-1	TGCGCCAGCACCCCCCAGACGTTGGGATACAATGAGCAGTTCTTC	CASTPQTLGYNEQFF